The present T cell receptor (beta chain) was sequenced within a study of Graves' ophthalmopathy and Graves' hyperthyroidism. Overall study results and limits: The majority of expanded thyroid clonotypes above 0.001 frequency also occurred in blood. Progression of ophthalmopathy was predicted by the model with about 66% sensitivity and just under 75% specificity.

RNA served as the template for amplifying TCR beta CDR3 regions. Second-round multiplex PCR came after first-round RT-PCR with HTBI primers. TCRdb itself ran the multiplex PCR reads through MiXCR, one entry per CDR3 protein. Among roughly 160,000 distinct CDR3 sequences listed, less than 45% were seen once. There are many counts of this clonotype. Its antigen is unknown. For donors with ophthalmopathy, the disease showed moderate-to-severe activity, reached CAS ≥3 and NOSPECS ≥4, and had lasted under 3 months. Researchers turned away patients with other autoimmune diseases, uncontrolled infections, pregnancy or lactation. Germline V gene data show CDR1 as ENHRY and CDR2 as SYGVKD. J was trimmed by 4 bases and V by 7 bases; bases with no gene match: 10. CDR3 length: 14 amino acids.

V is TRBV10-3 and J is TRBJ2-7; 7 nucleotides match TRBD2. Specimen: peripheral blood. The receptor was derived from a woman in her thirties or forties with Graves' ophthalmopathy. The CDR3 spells CAITRGGSGYEQYF. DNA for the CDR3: TGTGCCATCACCCGAGGCGGGAGCGGGTACGAGCAGTACTTC.